These T cell receptor beta chains were read from a single sample in a study of shared clonotypes between healthy human individuals. The repertoire was sequenced with immunoSEQ multiplex PCR; TCRdb's copy has only in-frame clones and lacks some. The sample gives fewer than 600,000 clones, roughly 83% of which show up once; roughly 13% is in the top ten. The specimen was PBMCs. The receptors shown here come from a middle-aged woman in good health. Some clones in this sample may be carry-over from other donors' samples. CDR3s include the opening cysteine and the closing phenylalanine or tryptophan.

j_call: TRBJ2-1
v_call: TRBV9
cdr3_aa: CASSVAPGGYNEQFF

j_call: TRBJ2-7
v_call: TRBV28
cdr3_aa: CASSFEGSLYEQYF

j_call: TRBJ1-2
v_call: TRBV28
cdr3_aa: CASSPRGQGPGGYTF

j_call: TRBJ2-7
v_call: TRBV11-2
cdr3_aa: CASSLIDRGVYEQYF

j_call: TRBJ2-5
v_call: TRBV28
cdr3_aa: CASNTRLAGAGAETQYF

j_call: TRBJ2-1
v_call: TRBV6-1
cdr3_aa: CASKSSDEQFF

j_call: TRBJ1-2
v_call: TRBV6-6
cdr3_aa: CASSYIPSSNYGYTF

j_call: TRBJ2-7
v_call: TRBV11-2
cdr3_aa: CASSLDLGGAAYEQYF

j_call: TRBJ1-1
v_call: TRBV11-2
cdr3_aa: CASSLGSMNTEAFF

j_call: TRBJ1-2
v_call: TRBV5-4
cdr3_aa: CASSLDRGNYGYTF

j_call: TRBJ2-7
v_call: TRBV7-2
cdr3_aa: CASSPRRVAYEQYF

j_call: TRBJ2-1
v_call: TRBV11-1
cdr3_aa: CASSPLQGDEQFF

j_call: TRBJ2-2
v_call: TRBV7-9
cdr3_aa: CASSLARGLTLRDTGELFF

j_call: TRBJ2-1
v_call: TRBV15
cdr3_aa: CATSRGGRSYNEQFF

j_call: TRBJ2-7
v_call: TRBV28
cdr3_aa: CASRLSGRVRDEQYF

j_call: TRBJ1-2
v_call: TRBV29-1
cdr3_aa: CSVAGTGDGWTF

j_call: TRBJ1-2
v_call: TRBV6-6
cdr3_aa: CASRQPGQGLTGYTF

j_call: TRBJ2-3
v_call: TRBV28
cdr3_aa: CASSLEVRDTQYF

j_call: TRBJ2-7
v_call: TRBV7-9
cdr3_aa: CASSLTRGSSYEQYF

j_call: TRBJ1-2
v_call: TRBV18
cdr3_aa: CASSPDRDGYTF

j_call: TRBJ2-3
v_call: TRBV7-2
cdr3_aa: CASSLAGTTTDTQYF

j_call: TRBJ2-1
v_call: TRBV7-2
cdr3_aa: CASSLANIYNEQFF

j_call: TRBJ2-3
v_call: TRBV6-4
cdr3_aa: CASSSGDGHTDTQYF

j_call: TRBJ2-3
v_call: TRBV28
cdr3_aa: CASSRQGSGRTDTQYF

j_call: TRBJ1-5
v_call: TRBV2
cdr3_aa: CASSDQTRGDQPQHF

j_call: -
v_call: TRBV2
cdr3_aa: CASSEEGGFIYEQYF

j_call: TRBJ2-4
v_call: TRBV18
cdr3_aa: CASSPPASGKNIQYF

j_call: TRBJ1-2
v_call: TRBV6-6
cdr3_aa: CASSSAPSGSDGYTF

j_call: TRBJ2-7
v_call: TRBV5-5
cdr3_aa: CASTKGQLVSYEQYF

j_call: TRBJ1-2
v_call: TRBV19
cdr3_aa: CASSIFGTAYGYTF

j_call: TRBJ2-1
v_call: TRBV7-7
cdr3_aa: CASSLEAYWPGSVDEQFF